Below are 8 T cell receptor beta chains sequenced from a single sample in a study of blood T cells in healthy people across ages. A sample-barcoded 5' primer and a J-beta primer mix were used in a second PCR of roughly 7 to 11 cycles. A single record per CDR3 protein comes from TCRdb applying MiXCR to the 5' RACE reads. The repertoire holds 900,000 to 950,000 distinct CDR3 sequences, roughly 28% seen once, with approximately 10% in the top ten. These sequences were also reported in another study, on T cells of mothers and their children.

Material for sequencing was blood. Source of these receptors: a woman aged 35 to 49 in good health.

This clonotype was observed many times. This CDR3 reads CAISESTSGGSSTDTQYF. Here the CDR3 DNA reads TGTGCCATCAGTGAGTCTACTAGCGGGGGATCTAGCACAGATACGCAGTATTTT. The chain has TRBV10-3 and TRBJ2-3; 11 bases align to TRBD2. Germline V gene sequence: CDR1 ENHRY, CDR2 SYGVKD. Trimming cost V 0 bases and J 0 bases; bases outside gene matches: 5. CDR3 length: 18 residues.

This chain connects TRBV2 to TRBJ2-1; either TRBD1 or TRBD2 may fit D (6 bases each). Germline V gene data show CDR1 as SNHLY and CDR2 as FYNNEI. V was cut by 4 bases and J by 5 bases, with 21 bases left in between. The CDR3 is made up of 17 amino acids. This chain's CDR3 is CASSGGLGGFGNNEQFF. The DNA of the CDR3 is TGTGCCAGCAGTGGGGGATTGGGGGGCTTTGGTAACAATGAGCAGTTCTTC.

The chain joins TRBV7-9 to TRBJ2-7, with 8 positions matching TRBD1. The trim removed 4 bases at V and 3 bases at J, leaving 11 bases unmatched. The CDR3 sequence is 16 residues long. Germline V lookup: CDR1 SEHNR, CDR2 FQNEAQ (reference sequence). DNA of the CDR3: TGTGCCAGCAGCTCGACGGACAGGGATAATTTCTACGAGCAGTACTTC. It translates to CASSSTDRDNFYEQYF.

The chain recombines TRBV20-1 with TRBJ1-5, with 7 bases fitting TRBD1. This CDR3 spans 14 amino acids. Losses at the gene ends were 5 bases for V and 4 bases for J; bases not matched to a gene: 8. Germline loops: CDR1 DFQATT, CDR2 SNEGSKA (reference sequence). CDR3 DNA sequence: TGCAGTGCTCCAGACAGGGCTCAGAATCAGCCCCAGCATTTT. Its protein is CSAPDRAQNQPQHF.

This clonotype was recorded a few times. The V call is TRBV15, the J call TRBJ1-2; no definite D call. The germline V gene encodes CDR1 LNHNV and CDR2 YYDKDF (reference sequence). The CDR3 is made up of 13 amino acids. The V end was cut by 0 bases, the J end by 2 bases, with 4 bases between. This CDR3 is CATSRDINYGYTF. In DNA form, the CDR3 reads TGTGCCACCAGCAGAGATATCAACTATGGCTACACCTTC. Based on the CDR3 plus reference TRBV15 and TRBJ1-2, the full variable domain is DAMVIQNPRYQVTQFGKPVTLSCSQTLNHNVMYWYQQKSSQAPKLLFHYYDKDFNNEADTPDNFQSRRPNTSFCFLDIRSPGLGDTAMYLCATSRDINYGYTFGSGTRLTVV.

The table lists this clonotype with many counts. CDR3 coding DNA: TGTGCCAGCAGCCTTCGGGGGGTCTCCGGGGCCAACGTCCTGACTTTC. Its protein is CASSLRGVSGANVLTF. The V call is TRBV7-9, the J call TRBJ2-6; TRBD2 matches at 7 bases. V was clipped by 5 bases and J by 4 bases; unmatched bases: 8. This CDR3 is 16 amino acids long. From germline, CDR1 is SEHNR and CDR2 FQNEAQ (reference sequence).

This clonotype appeared a few times. The rearrangement links TRBV9 to TRBJ2-6, with D unresolved. Germline CDR1 is SGDLS and CDR2 is YYNGEE. The CDR3 consists of 15 residues. V lost 2 bases, J lost 0 bases, and 6 bases lay in between. The chain's CDR3 is CASSVQASGANVLTF. Here the CDR3 DNA reads TGTGCCAGCAGCGTTCAGGCCTCTGGGGCCAACGTCCTGACTTTC.

This rearrangement joins TRBV7-2 to TRBJ1-4; a possible D gene is TRBD1 (6 bases). This CDR3 spans 16 amino acids. Germline assignment: CDR1 SGHTA and CDR2 FQGNSA. With 5 bases removed from V and 8 bases from J, the gap between germline ends came to 21 bases. CDR3: CASSPLGSGAWEKLFF. In DNA, the CDR3 is TGTGCCAGCAGCCCCTTGGGTTCGGGGGCTTGGGAAAAACTGTTTTTT.